Listed below are T cell receptor beta chains from one sample, sequenced in a study of neurological immune-mediated disorders. Each CDR3 protein gets one entry after TCRdb re-called the 5' RACE reads with MiXCR. The data hold fewer than 50,000 distinct CDR3 sequences, with 13% to 15% observed a single time. Sequencing was done on a sample of CD4+ T cells from blood. The receptors come from a woman aged 60-70 years with HTLV-1-associated myelopathy (HAM/TSP). CDR3s include the opening cysteine and the closing phenylalanine or tryptophan. D genes are given only for firm matches. Clone size is not always given. Where it is, it says once, few, many or a class for expanded clones.

d_gene,abundance,j_gene,v_gene,CDR3nt,CDR3aa
NA,many,TRBJ2-1,TRBV2,TGTGCCAGCAGTGATGGTGGTGGGGCAGGGAACCCCTACAATGAGCAGTTCTTC,CASSDGGGAGNPYNEQFF
TRBD2,many,TRBJ2-6,TRBV7-2,TGTGCCAGCAGCTTAGCGGGGCTAGCGGGGGCTGGGGCCAACGTCCTGACTTTC,CASSLAGLAGAGANVLTF
NA,many,TRBJ2-2,TRBV12-3/TRBV12-4,TGTGCCAGCAGTTCAGGGGGACTAGGCGTACCGACCGGGGAGCTGTTTTTT,CASSSGGLGVPTGELFF
NA,many,TRBJ2-1,TRBV6-6,TGTGCCAGCAGTCCGTGGGGGCGGGGGAGCAATGAGCAGTTCTTC,CASSPWGRGSNEQFF
NA,many,TRBJ2-2,TRBV6-1,TGTGCCAGCAGCAGGGGTTCCCCGAACACCGGGGAGCTGTTTTTT,CASSRGSPNTGELFF
TRBD2,many,TRBJ2-3,TRBV5-1,TGCGCCAGCGGCGGGGGACCGACCACAGATACGCAGTATTTT,CASGGGPTTDTQYF
NA,many,TRBJ1-1,TRBV7-2,TGTGCCAGCAGCTTATTCCATGTGAACACTGAAGCTTTCTTT,CASSLFHVNTEAFF
NA,many,TRBJ1-6,TRBV5-1,TGCGCCAGCAGCTTGGAGTCCAGGGGTTCACCCCTCCACTTT,CASSLESRGSPLHF
TRBD1,many,TRBJ2-3,TRBV3-1,TGTGCCAGCAGCCAACGGATATGGACAGGCATGTCAGATACGCAGTATTTT,CASSQRIWTGMSDTQYF
TRBD1,many,TRBJ1-1,TRBV10-2,TGCGCCAGCAGTGATCAACAGGGGTACACTGAAGCTTTCTTT,CASSDQQGYTEAFF
TRBD2,many,TRBJ2-1,TRBV20-1,TGCAGTGCTAGATCGGCTAGCGGGGGGGCTTTCGGTTACAATGAGCAGTTCTTC,CSARSASGGAFGYNEQFF
TRBD2,many,TRBJ2-1,TRBV20-1,TGCAGTGCTAGAGATCAGCGGGGGGGCATCTACAATGAGCAGTTCTTC,CSARDQRGGIYNEQFF
NA,many,TRBJ1-4,TRBV20-1,TGCAGTGTAAAATTTGTAGGACAGACTAATGAAAAACTGTTTTTT,CSVKFVGQTNEKLFF
NA,many,TRBJ2-5,TRBV3-1,TGTGCCAGCAGCCAAGAAGTCAGGGGAGAGACCCAGTACTTC,CASSQEVRGETQYF
TRBD1,many,TRBJ2-2,TRBV5-6,TGTGCCAGCAGCCCGGGGACAGGGGGCGACACCGGGGAGCTGTTTTTT,CASSPGTGGDTGELFF
TRBD2,many,TRBJ2-1,TRBV4-1,TGCGCCAGCAGCACCGGACTAGCGGGGGAGGTATACAATGAGCAGTTCTTC,CASSTGLAGEVYNEQFF
NA,many,TRBJ2-7,TRBV5-1,TGCGCCAGCAGCTTGGCGCCAGGGGGGTCCTACGAGCAGTACTTC,CASSLAPGGSYEQYF
TRBD1,many,TRBJ2-7,TRBV5-1,TGCGCCAGCAGCTTCGATCCGGGACAGGGGCTGTACGAGCAGTACTTC,CASSFDPGQGLYEQYF
TRBD1,many,TRBJ1-6,TRBV3-1,TGTGCCAGCAGCCAGGGGGACAGGGCGCTCCACTTT,CASSQGDRALHF
TRBD1,many,TRBJ2-7,TRBV6-5,TGTGCCAGCAGCTACCACAGGGGACCGTACGAGCAGTACTTC,CASSYHRGPYEQYF
NA,many,TRBJ2-7,TRBV7-9,TGTGCCAGCAGCTTAGTTCCGGGTAGGGACGAGCAGTACTTC,CASSLVPGRDEQYF
TRBD1,many,TRBJ2-1,TRBV5-1,TGCGCCAGCAGCCCGGGACAGGGGGCGTATGAGCAGTTCTTC,CASSPGQGAYEQFF
TRBD2,NA,TRBJ2-1,TRBV20-1,TGCAGTGCCTACGCCCTAGCGGGGGGTAACAATTATCAGTTCTTC,CSAYALAGGNNYQFF
TRBD2,NA,TRBJ2-1,TRBV9,TGTGCCAGCAGCGTAGTTCTAGCGGGAGGTGGTTACAATGAGCAGTTCTTC,CASSVVLAGGGYNEQFF
NA,NA,TRBJ1-3,TRBV20-1,TGCAGTGCTAGAGAGCCCCCTGGAAACACCATATATTTT,CSAREPPGNTIYF
NA,many,TRBJ2-6,TRBV20-1,TGCAGTGCAAGGGACACCACTCACTCTGGGGCCAACGTCCTGACTTTC,CSARDTTHSGANVLTF
TRBD1,many,TRBJ2-2,TRBV4-2,TGTGCCAGCAGCCTGACCTGGACAGGGGCCCCGAACACCGGGGAGCTGTTTTTT,CASSLTWTGAPNTGELFF
NA,many,TRBJ2-7,TRBV10-2,TGCGCCAGCAGCAAAAGCTCCTACGAGCAGTACTTC,CASSKSSYEQYF
NA,many,TRBJ2-5,TRBV2,TGTGCCAGCAGTCCTGATGTGCAGAATCAAGAGACCCAGTACTTC,CASSPDVQNQETQYF
NA,many,TRBJ2-7,TRBV6-2/TRBV6-3,TGTGCCAGCAGTTGGGGAGGACAACGGAACTTC,CASSWGGQRNF
NA,many,TRBJ1-1,TRBV29-1,TGCAGCGTAGGACGGAAGAACACTGAAGCTTTCTTT,CSVGRKNTEAFF
NA,many,TRBJ1-2,TRBV12-3/TRBV12-4,TGTGCCAGCAGTCCGACATTTAACTATGGCTACACCTTC,CASSPTFNYGYTF
NA,many,TRBJ2-1,TRBV11-3,TGTGCCAGCAGCTTAGATCGGGGAGACAAGTTCTTC,CASSLDRGDKFF
NA,many,TRBJ2-3,TRBV28,TGTGCCAGCGGGACTCTTGAGTTTATTTCAGATACGCAGTATTTT,CASGTLEFISDTQYF
NA,medium-sized,TRBJ1-2,TRBV12-3/TRBV12-4,TGTGCCACCTGGCGTAGGGGAAATGGCTACACCTTC,CATWRRGNGYTF
NA,many,TRBJ2-2,TRBV12-3/TRBV12-4,TGTGCCAGCAGTGACCCCGGGAAGGGGGTTTCCGGGGAGCTGTTTTTT,CASSDPGKGVSGELFF
NA,NA,TRBJ2-3,TRBV20-1,TGCAGTGCAGGAGGGGGAGGTTCGGGGGAGAACACAGATACGCAGTATTTT,CSAGGGGSGENTDTQYF
NA,few,TRBJ2-3,TRBV7-8,TGTGCCAGCAGCTTAGTTCTGGGGACAGATACGCAGTATTTT,CASSLVLGTDTQYF
NA,many,TRBJ1-1,TRBV5-1,TGCGCCAGCAGCACCACCAGTGGGCTGGGCACTGAAGCTTTCTTT,CASSTTSGLGTEAFF
TRBD1,many,TRBJ1-1,TRBV20-1,TGCAGTACAGGGGTGGCCAGGGTCACTGAAGCTTTCTTT,CSTGVARVTEAFF
TRBD1,medium-sized,TRBJ1-5,TRBV29-1,TGCAGCGTCCAGACAGGGGGACAGCCCCAGCATTTT,CSVQTGGQPQHF
NA,many,TRBJ2-3,TRBV4-1,TGCGCCAGCAGCCAAGGACCCCTCACAGATACGCAGTATTTT,CASSQGPLTDTQYF
TRBD1,many,TRBJ2-3,TRBV30,TGTGCCAGTGACAGACAGGGGGTTGAAGATACGCAGTATTTT,CASDRQGVEDTQYF
NA,many,TRBJ1-2,TRBV7-9,TGTGCCAGCAGCCCTGGGACCGCGAATTTTGGCTACACCTTC,CASSPGTANFGYTF
TRBD1,many,TRBJ2-7,TRBV5-1,TGCGCCAGCAGCGCCTGGGCCGGGACAGTTACCTACGAGCAGTACTTC,CASSAWAGTVTYEQYF
NA,many,TRBJ2-3,TRBV5-1,TGCGCCAGCAGCTTGTCAGGATCCAAGGTCACAGATACGCAGTATTTT,CASSLSGSKVTDTQYF
NA,few,TRBJ1-2,TRBV5-1,TGCGCCAGCAGCTTGGACAGGCTCTCTAACTATGGCTACACCTTC,CASSLDRLSNYGYTF
NA,many,TRBJ2-7,TRBV20-1,TGCAGTGCTAGAGATAAAAATAGTATCCCCGGGGACGGCGAGCAGTACTTC,CSARDKNSIPGDGEQYF
TRBD1,many,TRBJ2-1,TRBV20-1,TGCAGTGCTAGGGGGACAGGGGGCCTGAATGAGCAGTTCTTC,CSARGTGGLNEQFF
TRBD2,many,TRBJ2-3,TRBV3-1,TGTGCCAGCAGCCGGGCTAGCGGGGGGACAGATACGCAGTATTTT,CASSRASGGTDTQYF